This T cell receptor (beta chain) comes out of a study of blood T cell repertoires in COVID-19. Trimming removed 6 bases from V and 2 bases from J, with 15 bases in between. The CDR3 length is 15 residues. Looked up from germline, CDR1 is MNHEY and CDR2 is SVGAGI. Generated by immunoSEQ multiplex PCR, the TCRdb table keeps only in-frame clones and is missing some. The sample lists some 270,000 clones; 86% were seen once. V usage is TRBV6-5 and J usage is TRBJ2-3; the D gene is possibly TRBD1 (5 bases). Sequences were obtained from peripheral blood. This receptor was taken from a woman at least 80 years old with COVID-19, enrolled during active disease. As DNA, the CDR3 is TGTGCCAGCAGCTCGATGGGGCTTGACACAGATACGCAGTATTTT. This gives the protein CASSSMGLDTDTQYF.